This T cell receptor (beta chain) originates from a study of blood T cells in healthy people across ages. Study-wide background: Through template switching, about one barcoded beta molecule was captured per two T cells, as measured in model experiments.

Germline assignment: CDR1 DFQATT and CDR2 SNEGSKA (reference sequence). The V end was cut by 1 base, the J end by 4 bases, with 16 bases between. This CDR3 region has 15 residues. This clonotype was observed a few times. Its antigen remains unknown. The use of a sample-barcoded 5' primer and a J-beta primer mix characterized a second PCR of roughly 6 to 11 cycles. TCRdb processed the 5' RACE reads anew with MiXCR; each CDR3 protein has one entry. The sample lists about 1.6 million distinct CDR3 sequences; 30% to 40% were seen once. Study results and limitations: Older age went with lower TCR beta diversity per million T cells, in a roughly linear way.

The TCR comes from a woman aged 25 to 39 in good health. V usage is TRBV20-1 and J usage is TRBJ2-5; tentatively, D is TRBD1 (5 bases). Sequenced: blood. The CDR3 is CSARGPGQLGETQYF. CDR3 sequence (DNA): TGCAGTGCTAGAGGGCCAGGGCAACTGGGAGAGACCCAGTACTTC.